This T cell receptor (beta chain) originates from a study of technical replicates of blood from a handful of donors. This CDR3 is built from 15 residues. Deletions cut 0 bases from V and 3 bases from J, with 12 bases between. The V gene's germline CDR1 is SGHNT and CDR2 YYREEE (reference sequence). Generated by immunoSEQ multiplex PCR, the TCRdb table keeps only in-frame clones and is missing some. The sample consists of 60,000 to 65,000 clones, about 89% of them appearing once. This receptor was taken from a human donor in good health. Some clones in this sample may be carry-over from other donors' samples. The sequenced sample consisted of PBMCs. The V gene is TRBV5-4, the J gene TRBJ1-1, with D unresolved. The CDR3 here is CASSLDVSPYTEAFF. For the CDR3, the DNA is TGTGCCAGCAGCTTGGATGTATCTCCCTACACTGAAGCTTTCTTT.